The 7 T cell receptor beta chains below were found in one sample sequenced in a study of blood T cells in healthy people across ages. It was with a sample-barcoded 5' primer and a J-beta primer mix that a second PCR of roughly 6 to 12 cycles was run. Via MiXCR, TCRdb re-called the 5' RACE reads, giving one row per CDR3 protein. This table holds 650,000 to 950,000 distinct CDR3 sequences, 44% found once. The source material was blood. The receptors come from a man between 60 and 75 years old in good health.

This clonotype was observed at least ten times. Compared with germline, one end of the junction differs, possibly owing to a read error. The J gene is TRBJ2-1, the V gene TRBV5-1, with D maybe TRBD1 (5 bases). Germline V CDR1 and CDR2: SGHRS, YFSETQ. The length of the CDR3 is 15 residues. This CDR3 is CASSLDSSSYNEQFF. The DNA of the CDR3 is TGTGCCAGCAGCTTAGACAGCAGCTCCTACAATGAGCAGTTCTTC.

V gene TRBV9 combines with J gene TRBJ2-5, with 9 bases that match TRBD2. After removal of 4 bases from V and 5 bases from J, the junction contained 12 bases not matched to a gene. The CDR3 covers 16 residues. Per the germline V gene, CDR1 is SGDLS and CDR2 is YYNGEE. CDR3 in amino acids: CASSPSAGGVRETQYF. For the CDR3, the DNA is TGTGCCAGCAGCCCGAGTGCGGGGGGGGTTCGTGAGACCCAGTACTTC.

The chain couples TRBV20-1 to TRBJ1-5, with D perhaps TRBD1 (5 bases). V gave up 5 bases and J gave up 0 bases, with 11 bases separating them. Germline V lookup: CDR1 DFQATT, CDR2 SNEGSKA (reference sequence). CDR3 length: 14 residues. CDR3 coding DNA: TGCAGTGCTCGGGACGCAGATAGCAATCAGCCCCAGCATTTT. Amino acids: CSARDADSNQPQHF.

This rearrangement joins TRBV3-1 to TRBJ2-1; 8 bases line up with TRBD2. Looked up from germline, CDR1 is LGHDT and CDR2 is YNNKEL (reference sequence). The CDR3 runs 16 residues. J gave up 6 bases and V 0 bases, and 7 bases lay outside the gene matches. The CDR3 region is CASSQEWLAGGNEQFF. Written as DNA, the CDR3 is TGTGCCAGCAGCCAAGAATGGCTAGCGGGCGGCAATGAGCAGTTCTTC.

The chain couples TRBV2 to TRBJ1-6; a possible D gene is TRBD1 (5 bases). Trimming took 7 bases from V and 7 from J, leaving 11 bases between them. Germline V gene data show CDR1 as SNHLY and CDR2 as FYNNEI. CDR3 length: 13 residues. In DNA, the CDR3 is TGTGCCAGCATGGCAGGGACCAATTCACCCCTCCACTTT. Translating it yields CASMAGTNSPLHF.

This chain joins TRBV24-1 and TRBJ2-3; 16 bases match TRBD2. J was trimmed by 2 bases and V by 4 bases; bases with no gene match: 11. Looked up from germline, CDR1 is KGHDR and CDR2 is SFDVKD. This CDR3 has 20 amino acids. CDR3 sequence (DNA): TGTGCCACCAGTGACACGGGACTAGCGGGAGGGTGGCACCACACAGATACGCAGTATTTT. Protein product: CATSDTGLAGGWHHTDTQYF.

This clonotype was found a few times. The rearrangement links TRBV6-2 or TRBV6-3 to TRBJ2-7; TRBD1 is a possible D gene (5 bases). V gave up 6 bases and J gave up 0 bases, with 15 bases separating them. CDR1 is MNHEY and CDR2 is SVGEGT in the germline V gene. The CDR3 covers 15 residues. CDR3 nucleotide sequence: TGTGCCAGCAGCTACGATACAGGCGCCTCCTACGAGCAGTACTTC. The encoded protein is CASSYDTGASYEQYF.